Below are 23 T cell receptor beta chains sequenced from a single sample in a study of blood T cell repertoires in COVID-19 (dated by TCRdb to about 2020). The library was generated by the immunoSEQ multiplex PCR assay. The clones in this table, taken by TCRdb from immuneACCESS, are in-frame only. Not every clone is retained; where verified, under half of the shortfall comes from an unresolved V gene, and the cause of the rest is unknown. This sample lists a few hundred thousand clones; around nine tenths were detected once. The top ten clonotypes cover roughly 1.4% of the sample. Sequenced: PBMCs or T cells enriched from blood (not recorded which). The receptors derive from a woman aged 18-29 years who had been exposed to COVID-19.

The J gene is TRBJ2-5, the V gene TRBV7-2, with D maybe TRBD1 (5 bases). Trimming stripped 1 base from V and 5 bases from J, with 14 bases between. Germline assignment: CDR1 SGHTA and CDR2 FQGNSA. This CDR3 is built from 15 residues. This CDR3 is CASSLVAGYGETQYF. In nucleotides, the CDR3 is TGTGCCAGCAGCTTAGTGGCAGGGTACGGGGAGACCCAGTACTTC.

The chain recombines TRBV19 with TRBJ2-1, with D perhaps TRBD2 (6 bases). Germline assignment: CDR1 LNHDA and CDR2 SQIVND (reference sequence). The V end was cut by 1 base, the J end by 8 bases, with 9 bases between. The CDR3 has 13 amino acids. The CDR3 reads CASSIAGAYEQFF. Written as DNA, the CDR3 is TGTGCCAGTAGTATAGCGGGAGCTTATGAGCAGTTCTTC.

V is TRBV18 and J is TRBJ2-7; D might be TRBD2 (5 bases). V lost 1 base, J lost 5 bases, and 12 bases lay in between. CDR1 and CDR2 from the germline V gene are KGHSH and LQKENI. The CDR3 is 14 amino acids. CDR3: CASSPQTGKNEQYF. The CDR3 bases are TGTGCCAGCTCACCACAGACGGGAAAAAACGAGCAGTACTTC.

CDR3 nucleotide sequence: TGTGCCAGCAGTTTGGCGGCAAACTACGAGCAGTACTTC. Amino acid sequence: CASSLAANYEQYF. The chain has TRBV27 and TRBJ2-7, with unresolved D. CDR3 size: 13 residues. The germline CDR1 and CDR2 sequences are MNHEY and SMNVEV (reference sequence). Deletions cut 3 bases from V and 3 bases from J, with 9 bases between.

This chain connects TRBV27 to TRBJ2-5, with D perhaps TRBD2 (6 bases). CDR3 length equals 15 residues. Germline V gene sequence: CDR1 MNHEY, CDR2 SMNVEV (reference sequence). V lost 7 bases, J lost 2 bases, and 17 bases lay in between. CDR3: CASKRLGGGQETQYF. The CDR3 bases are TGTGCCAGCAAACGACTGGGCGGAGGGCAAGAGACCCAGTACTTC.

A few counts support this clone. DNA for the CDR3: TGTGCCAGCAGCCAAGGGACAGGGGACAATGAGCAGTTCTTC. Translation: CASSQGTGDNEQFF. The J gene is TRBJ2-1, the V gene TRBV3-1 (or the pseudogene TRBV3-2); TRBD1 matches 9 bases. Trimming cost V 1 base and J 5 bases; bases outside gene matches: 0. The CDR3 sequence is 14 residues long. Germline V gene lookup returns CDR1 LGHDT and CDR2 YNNKEL (reference sequence).

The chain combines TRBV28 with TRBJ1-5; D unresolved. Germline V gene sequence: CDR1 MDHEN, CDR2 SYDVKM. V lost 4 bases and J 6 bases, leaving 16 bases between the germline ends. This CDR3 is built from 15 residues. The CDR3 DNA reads TGTGCCAGCAGTTCCACCGGCTTCCGGGGTCAGCCCCAGCATTTT. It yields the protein CASSSTGFRGQPQHF.

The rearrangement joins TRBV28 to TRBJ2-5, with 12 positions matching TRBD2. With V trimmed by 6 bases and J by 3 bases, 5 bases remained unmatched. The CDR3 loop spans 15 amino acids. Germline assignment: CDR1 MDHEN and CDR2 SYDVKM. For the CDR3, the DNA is TGTGCCAGCAGGCTAGCGGGGGGGACAAAAGAGACCCAGTACTTC. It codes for CASRLAGGTKETQYF.

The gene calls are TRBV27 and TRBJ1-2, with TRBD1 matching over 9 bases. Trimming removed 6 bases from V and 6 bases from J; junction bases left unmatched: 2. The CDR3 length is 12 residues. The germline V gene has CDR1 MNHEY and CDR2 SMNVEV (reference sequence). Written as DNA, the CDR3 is TGTGCCAGCAGGACAGGGGGGCATGGCTACACCTTC. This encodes CASRTGGHGYTF.

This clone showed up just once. The CDR3 reads CASSYSMVGGPLNTQYF. For the CDR3, the DNA is TGTGCCAGCAGTTACTCGATGGTGGGGGGGCCATTGAATACGCAGTATTTT. The V and J genes are TRBV6-2 or TRBV6-3 and TRBJ2-3; D might be TRBD2 (7 bases). The CDR3 is 17 amino acids. Germline loops: CDR1 MNHEY, CDR2 SVGEGT. V was cut by 0 bases and J by 7 bases, with 20 bases left in between.

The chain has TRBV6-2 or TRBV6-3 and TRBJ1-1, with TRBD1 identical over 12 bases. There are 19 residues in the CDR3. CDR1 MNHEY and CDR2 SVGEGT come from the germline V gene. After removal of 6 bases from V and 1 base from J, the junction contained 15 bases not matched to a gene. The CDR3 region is CASSRSGTGGYMGNTEAFF. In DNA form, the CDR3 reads TGTGCCAGCAGCCGGTCCGGGACAGGGGGCTATATGGGGAACACTGAAGCTTTCTTT.

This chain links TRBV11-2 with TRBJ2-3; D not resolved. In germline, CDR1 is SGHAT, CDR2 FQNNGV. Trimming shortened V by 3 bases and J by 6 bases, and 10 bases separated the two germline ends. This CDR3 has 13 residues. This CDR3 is CASSFFVQDTQYF. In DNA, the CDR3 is TGTGCCAGCAGCTTTTTCGTACAGGATACGCAGTATTTT.

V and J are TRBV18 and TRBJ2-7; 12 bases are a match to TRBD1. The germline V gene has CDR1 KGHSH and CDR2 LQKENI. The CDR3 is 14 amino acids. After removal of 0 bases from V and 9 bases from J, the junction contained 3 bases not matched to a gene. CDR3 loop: CASSPPGQGASQYF. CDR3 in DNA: TGTGCCAGCTCACCACCGGGACAGGGGGCCTCGCAGTACTTC. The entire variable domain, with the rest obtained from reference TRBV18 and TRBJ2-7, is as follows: NAGVMQNPRHLVRRRGQEARLRCSPMKGHSHVYWYRQLPEEGLKFMVYLQKENIIDESGMPKERFSAEFPKEGPSILRIQQVVRGDSAAYFCASSPPGQGASQYFGPGTRLTVT.

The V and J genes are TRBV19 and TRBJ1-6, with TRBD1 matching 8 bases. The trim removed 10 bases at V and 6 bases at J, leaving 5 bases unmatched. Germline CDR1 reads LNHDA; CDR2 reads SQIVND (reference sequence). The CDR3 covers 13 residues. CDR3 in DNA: TGTGCCACCAGGGGACAGGCTAATTCACCCCTCCACTTT. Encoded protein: CATRGQANSPLHF.

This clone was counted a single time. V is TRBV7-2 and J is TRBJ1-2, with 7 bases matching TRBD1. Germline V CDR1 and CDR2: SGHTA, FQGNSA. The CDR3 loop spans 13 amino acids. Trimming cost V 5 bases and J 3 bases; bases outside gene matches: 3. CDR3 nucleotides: TGTGCCAGCAGCCCAGGGGGTTACTATGGCTACACCTTC. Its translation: CASSPGGYYGYTF.

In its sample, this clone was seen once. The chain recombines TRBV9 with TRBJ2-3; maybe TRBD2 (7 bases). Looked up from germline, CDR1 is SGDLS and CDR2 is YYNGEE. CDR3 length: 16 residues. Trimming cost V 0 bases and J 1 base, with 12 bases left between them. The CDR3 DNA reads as TGTGCCAGCAGCGTAGGGGGGGGCCTTGGCACAGATACGCAGTATTTT. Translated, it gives CASSVGGGLGTDTQYF.

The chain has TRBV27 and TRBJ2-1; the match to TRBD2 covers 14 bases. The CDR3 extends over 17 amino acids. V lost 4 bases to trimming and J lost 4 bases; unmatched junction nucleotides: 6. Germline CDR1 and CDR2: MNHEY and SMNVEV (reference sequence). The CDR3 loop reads CASSSLTSGRGYNEQFF. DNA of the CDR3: TGTGCCAGCAGTTCCCTGACTAGCGGGAGGGGGTACAATGAGCAGTTCTTC.

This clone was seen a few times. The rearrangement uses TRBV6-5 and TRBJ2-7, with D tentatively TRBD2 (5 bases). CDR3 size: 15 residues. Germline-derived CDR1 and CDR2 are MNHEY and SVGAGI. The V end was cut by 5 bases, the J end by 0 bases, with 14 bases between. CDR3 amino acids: CASSTGLSGSYEQYF. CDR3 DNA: TGTGCCAGCAGTACTGGACTCTCCGGCTCCTACGAGCAGTACTTC.

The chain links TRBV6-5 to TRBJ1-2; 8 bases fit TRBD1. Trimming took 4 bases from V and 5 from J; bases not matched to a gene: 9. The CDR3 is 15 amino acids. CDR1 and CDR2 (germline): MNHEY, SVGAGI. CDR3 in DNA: TGTGCCAGCAGTTCCGCCGGGACAGGCGCGTATGGCTACACCTTC. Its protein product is CASSSAGTGAYGYTF.

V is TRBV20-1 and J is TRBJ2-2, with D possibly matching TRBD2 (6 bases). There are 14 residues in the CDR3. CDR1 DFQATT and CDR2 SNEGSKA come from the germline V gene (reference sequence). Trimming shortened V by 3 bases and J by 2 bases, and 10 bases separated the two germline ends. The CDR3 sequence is CSASSGTNTGELFF. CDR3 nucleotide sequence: TGCAGTGCTAGTAGTGGGACTAACACCGGGGAGCTGTTTTTT.

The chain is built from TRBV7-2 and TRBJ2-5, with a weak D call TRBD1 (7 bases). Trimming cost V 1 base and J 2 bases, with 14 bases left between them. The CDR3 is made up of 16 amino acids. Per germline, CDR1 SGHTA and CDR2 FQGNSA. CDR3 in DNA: TGTGCCAGCAGCTTAGGTCCCGCAGGGGGGCAAGAGACCCAGTACTTC. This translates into CASSLGPAGGQETQYF.

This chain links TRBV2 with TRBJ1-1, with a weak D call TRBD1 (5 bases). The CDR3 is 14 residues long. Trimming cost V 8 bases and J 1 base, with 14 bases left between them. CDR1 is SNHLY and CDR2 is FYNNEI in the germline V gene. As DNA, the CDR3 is TGTGCCAGCCAAGGGTTGGGGGGGAACACTGAAGCTTTCTTT. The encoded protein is CASQGLGGNTEAFF.

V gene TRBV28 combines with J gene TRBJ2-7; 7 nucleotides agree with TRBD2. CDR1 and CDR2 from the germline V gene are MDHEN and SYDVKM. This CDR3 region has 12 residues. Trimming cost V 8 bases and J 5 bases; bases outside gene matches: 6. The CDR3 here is CASGAGFDEQYF. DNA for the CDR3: TGTGCCAGCGGAGCGGGATTCGACGAGCAGTACTTC.